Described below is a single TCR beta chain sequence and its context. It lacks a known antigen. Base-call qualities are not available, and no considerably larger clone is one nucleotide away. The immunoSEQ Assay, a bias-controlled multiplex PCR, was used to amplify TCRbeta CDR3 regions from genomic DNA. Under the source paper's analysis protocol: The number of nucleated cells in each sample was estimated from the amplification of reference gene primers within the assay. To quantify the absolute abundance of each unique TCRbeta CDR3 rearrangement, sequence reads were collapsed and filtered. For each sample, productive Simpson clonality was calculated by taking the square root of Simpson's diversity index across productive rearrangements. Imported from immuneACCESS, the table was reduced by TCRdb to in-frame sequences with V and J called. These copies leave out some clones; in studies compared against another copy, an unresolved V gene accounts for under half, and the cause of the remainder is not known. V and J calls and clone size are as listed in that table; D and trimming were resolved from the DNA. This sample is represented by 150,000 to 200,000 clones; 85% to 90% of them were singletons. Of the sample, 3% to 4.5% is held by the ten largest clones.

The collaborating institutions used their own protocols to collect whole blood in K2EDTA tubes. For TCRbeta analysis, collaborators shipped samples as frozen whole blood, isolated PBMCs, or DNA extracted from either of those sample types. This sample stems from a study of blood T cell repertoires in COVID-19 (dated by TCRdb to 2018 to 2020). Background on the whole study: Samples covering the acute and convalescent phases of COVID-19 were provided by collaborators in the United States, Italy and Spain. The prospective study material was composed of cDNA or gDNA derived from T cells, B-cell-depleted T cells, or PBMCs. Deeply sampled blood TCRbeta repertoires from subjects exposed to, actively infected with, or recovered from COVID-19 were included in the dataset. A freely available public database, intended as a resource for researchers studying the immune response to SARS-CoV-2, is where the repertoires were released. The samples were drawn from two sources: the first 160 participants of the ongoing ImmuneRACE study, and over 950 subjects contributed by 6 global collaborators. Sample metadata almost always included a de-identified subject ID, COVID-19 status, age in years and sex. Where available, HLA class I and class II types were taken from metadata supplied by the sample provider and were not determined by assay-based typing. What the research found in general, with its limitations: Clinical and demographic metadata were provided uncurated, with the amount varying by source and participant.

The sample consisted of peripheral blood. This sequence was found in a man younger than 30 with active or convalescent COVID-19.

The DNA sequence is given as TGTGCCAGCAGCCAACCCCGACCGGGACAGGGCCTCTATGGCTACACCTTC. Its translation is CASSQPRPGQGLYGYTF. The sequence links TRBV3-1 (or the pseudogene TRBV3-2) to TRBJ1-2; 9 central nucleotides agree with TRBD1. The CDR3 spans 17 residues, from the cysteine through the phenylalanine. Of the read, only the CDR3 DNA is kept; its 51 bases are in frame from base 1. The germline V gene (reference sequence) yields LGHDT for CDR1 and YNNKEL for CDR2. V is pruned by 2 bases and J by 4 bases, leaving 11 bases of the junction without a gene match.